The 14 T cell receptor beta chains below all came from one sample that was sequenced in a study of CD8+ T cells in alopecia areata. After isolation, RNA underwent reverse transcription to generate cDNA as the sequencing template. Profiled with immunoSEQ multiplex PCR; TCRdb holds only in-frame clones, not every one. Of 50,000 to 70,000 clones in the sample, roughly 47% were seen once. The sample was NKG2D-low CD8+ T cells sorted from blood. The receptors here all came from a human donor with alopecia areata.

The rearrangement joins TRBV29-1 to TRBJ2-7; perhaps TRBD1 as D (7 bases). CDR3 length: 13 residues. Germline CDR1 and CDR2: SQVTM and ANQGSEA. Trimming pared 7 bases from V and 2 bases from J, leaving 15 bases between. CDR3 sequence reads: CSARDSGPYEQYF. The CDR3 DNA reads TGCAGCGCGCGGGACAGCGGGCCCTACGAGCAGTACTTC.

The gene calls are TRBV27 and TRBJ2-1; D is unresolved. V was cut by 5 bases and J by 7 bases, with 6 bases left in between. The CDR3 has 11 residues. Per the germline V gene, CDR1 is MNHEY and CDR2 is SMNVEV (reference sequence). In nucleotides, the CDR3 is TGTGCCAGCAGTAAAGCGAATGAGCAGTTCTTC. This translates into CASSKANEQFF.

The chain combines TRBV6-5 with TRBJ2-1; 8 bases line up with TRBD2. This CDR3 has 15 amino acids. Trimming took 2 bases from V and 6 from J; bases not matched to a gene: 6. From germline, CDR1 is MNHEY and CDR2 SVGAGI. CDR3 sequence (DNA): TGTGCCAGCAGTTACGAAACTAGCGGTAGCAATGAGCAGTTCTTC. This encodes CASSYETSGSNEQFF.

The chain couples TRBV29-1 to TRBJ1-4; no firm D call. Germline CDR1 reads SQVTM; CDR2 reads ANQGSEA. The CDR3 covers 16 residues. V was trimmed by 4 bases and J by 4 bases, leaving 19 bases between them. The CDR3 DNA reads TGCAGCGTTGTTCATACCGACGGTTCCGGTAATGAAAAACTGTTTTTT. Its translation is CSVVHTDGSGNEKLFF.

This clone was seen a few times. This chain's CDR3 is CASSLMGNEQFF. The DNA for the CDR3 is TGTGCCAGCAGTTTGATGGGCAATGAGCAGTTCTTC. The rearrangement joins TRBV6-5 to TRBJ2-1; D not certain. CDR1 is MNHEY and CDR2 is SVGAGI in the germline V gene. CDR3 length equals 12 residues. The V end was cut by 4 bases, the J end by 6 bases, with 7 bases between.

In the case of this clone: Relative to the germline gene, one junction end is altered; a read error may explain this. This sample also contains other DNA sequences that code for the same CDR3. The V gene is TRBV27, the J gene TRBJ2-5; 7 bases agree with TRBD1. CDR1 MNHEY and CDR2 SMNVEV come from the germline V gene (reference sequence). The CDR3 sequence is 15 residues long. CDR3 in DNA: TGTGCCAGCAGTCCCGACAGGGCCCTCCAAGAGACTCAGTACTTC. Translated, it gives CASSPDRALQETQYF.

The table lists this clone with a few counts. CDR3 loop: CSVENPNTGELFF. CDR3 in DNA: TGCAGCGTTGAAAACCCGAACACCGGGGAGCTGTTTTTT. The chain combines TRBV29-1 with TRBJ2-2; D is unresolved. CDR3 length: 13 residues. The germline V and J ends were trimmed by 2 bases and 0 bases, with 4 bases remaining between them. Germline CDR1 reads SQVTM; CDR2 reads ANQGSEA.

V and J are TRBV30 and TRBJ1-3; D is undetermined. This CDR3 is 10 amino acids long. CDR1 is GTSNPN, CDR2 SVGIG, per germline (reference sequence). Trimming left V 1 base short and J 5 bases short, with 0 bases between. CDR3 nucleotide sequence: TGTGCCTGGAGTGGAAACACCATATATTTT. Encoded protein: CAWSGNTIYF.

The CDR3 DNA sequence: TGTGCCAGCAGCCACCAGGGATACGAGCAGTACTTC. Amino acids: CASSHQGYEQYF. V usage is TRBV7-9 and J usage is TRBJ2-7; possible D gene TRBD1, 5 bases. The V end lost 5 bases, the J end lost 4 bases, and 9 bases lay between the germline ends. This CDR3 contains 12 residues. Germline V gene data show CDR1 as SEHNR and CDR2 as FQNEAQ (reference sequence).

The chain couples TRBV29-1 to TRBJ1-1; D gene uncertain. The CDR3 covers 14 residues. The germline V gene has CDR1 SQVTM and CDR2 ANQGSEA. V lost 5 bases to trimming and J lost 8 bases, with 21 bases between them. CDR3 in amino acids: CSVLTRESWLEAFF. The CDR3 region has the DNA TGCAGCGTTCTCACTCGGGAGAGCTGGCTGGAAGCTTTCTTT.

As regards this clone: Different DNA sequences within this sample yield the same CDR3. The gene calls are TRBV9 and TRBJ2-1; D gene ambiguous. CDR1 is SGDLS, CDR2 YYNGEE, per germline. The CDR3 is made up of 11 amino acids. The V and J ends lost 1 base and 6 bases respectively, with 2 bases between them. CDR3 nucleotides: TGTGCCAGCAGCGTAAGCAATGAGCAGTTCTTC. Encoded protein: CASSVSNEQFF.

This chain links TRBV15 with TRBJ1-1; D ambiguous. Trimming shortened V by 10 bases and J by 1 base, and 13 bases separated the two germline ends. Germline V gives CDR1 LNHNV, CDR2 YYDKDF (reference sequence). This CDR3 contains 13 residues. The CDR3 loop reads CAITDPGNTEAFF. CDR3 coding DNA: TGTGCCATCACCGATCCAGGGAACACTGAAGCTTTCTTT. The variable domain in full, with the rest retrieved from reference TRBV15 and TRBJ1-1, is DAMVIQNPRYQVTQFGKPVTLSCSQTLNHNVMYWYQQKSSQAPKLLFHYYDKDFNNEADTPDNFQSRRPNTSFCFLDIRSPGLGDTAMYLCAITDPGNTEAFFGQGTRLTVV.

The chain uses TRBV5-1 and TRBJ2-7; D remains ambiguous. CDR3 size: 14 residues. V dropped 0 bases and J dropped 3 bases, with 10 bases sitting between them. Germline lookup yields CDR1 SGHRS and CDR2 YFSETQ. CDR3 sequence reads: CASSLEERLYEQYF. CDR3 bases: TGCGCCAGCAGCTTGGAAGAGCGCCTCTACGAGCAGTACTTC.

The CDR3 is CAWSVVGGTDTQYF. In DNA form, the CDR3 reads TGTGCCTGGAGTGTAGTAGGAGGCACAGATACGCAGTATTTT. This chain links TRBV30 with TRBJ2-3, with no clear D. The ends were cut back, 0 bases at V and 1 base at J, with 8 bases in the middle. CDR1 GTSNPN and CDR2 SVGIG come from the germline V gene (reference sequence). The CDR3 runs to 14 residues.